Below are 4 T cell receptor beta chains sequenced from a single sample in a study of blood T cell repertoires in COVID-19. The table came from immunoSEQ multiplex PCR; TCRdb's copy has only in-frame clones and leaves some out. Among around 89,000 clones listed, 88% were seen once. Input material: peripheral blood. These receptors all stem from a man in his 60s with acute or convalescent COVID-19.

This clone was seen repeatedly, ten times or more. The genes are TRBV27 and TRBJ1-1; the D gene is possibly TRBD1 (5 bases). CDR1 MNHEY and CDR2 SMNVEV come from the germline V gene (reference sequence). With 4 bases removed from V and 3 bases from J, the gap between germline ends came to 18 bases. This CDR3 has 16 amino acids. The CDR3 DNA follows: TGTGCCAGCAGTTCCTCCGGGGGGGGTGAATACACTGAAGCTTTCTTT. Translation gives CASSSSGGGEYTEAFF.

The V call is TRBV7-3, the J call TRBJ1-6; TRBD1 aligns across 7 bases. V shed 0 bases, J shed 8 bases, and the junction held 10 bases outside the gene matches. CDR3 length: 17 amino acids. The germline V gene has CDR1 SGHTA and CDR2 FQGTGA. This CDR3 is CASSLTAGGRVYSPLHF. The CDR3 DNA is TGTGCCAGCAGCTTAACCGCAGGGGGGAGAGTATATTCACCCCTCCACTTT.

The chain is built from TRBV11-3 and TRBJ2-7; D gene ambiguous. This CDR3 is 12 amino acids long. Trimming stripped 1 base from V and 3 bases from J, with 4 bases between. The V gene's germline CDR1 is SGHNT and CDR2 YENEEA. Here the CDR3 reads CASSLGSYEQYF. The CDR3 nucleotides read TGTGCCAGCAGCTTAGGCAGCTACGAGCAGTACTTC.

CDR3 residues: CASSPRDRGPLETQYF. The CDR3 DNA reads TGTGCCAGCTCACCCAGGGACAGGGGGCCGTTGGAGACCCAGTACTTC. The chain carries TRBV18 and TRBJ2-5; 12 bases fit TRBD1. Trimming at V came to 3 bases and at J to 5 bases, leaving 7 bases not matched to a gene. The CDR3 runs to 16 residues. The germline V gene encodes CDR1 KGHSH and CDR2 LQKENI. Filled out from reference TRBV18 and TRBJ2-5, the complete variable domain reads NAGVMQNPRHLVRRRGQEARLRCSPMKGHSHVYWYRQLPEEGLKFMVYLQKENIIDESGMPKERFSAEFPKEGPSILRIQQVVRGDSAAYFCASSPRDRGPLETQYFGPGTRLLVL.